This T cell receptor (beta chain) was obtained from a study of blood T cell repertoires in COVID-19. About the study: PBMCs, B-cell-depleted T cells, or T cells provided the cDNA or gDNA that made up the material.

Germline CDR1 and CDR2: SNHLY and FYNNEI. The CDR3 runs to 15 residues. Trimming removed 7 bases from V and 3 bases from J; junction bases left unmatched: 9. Assay: immunoSEQ multiplex PCR; the TCRdb copy retains only in-frame clones and omits some. The repertoire includes some 31,000 clones, more than 85% of them detected once, and approximately 4.7% sits in the top ten. The specimen was peripheral blood. This sequence was found in a human donor in a cohort sampled during active COVID-19. The gene calls are TRBV2 and TRBJ1-5; 7 bases line up with TRBD1. The CDR3 reads CASIYDRVHNQPQHF. The CDR3 DNA is TGTGCCAGCATTTATGACAGGGTACACAATCAGCCCCAGCATTTT.